Reported below is one TCR beta chain. The sample is drawn from a study of OX40 agonist ivuxolimab in advanced cancers. This CDR3 has 14 residues. In germline, CDR1 is SGHRS, CDR2 YFSETQ. V lost 2 bases and J 0 bases, leaving 8 bases between the germline ends. Sequenced by immunoSEQ multiplex PCR; TCRdb stores in-frame clones only, minus some. The data contain under 85,000 clones, roughly 87% of them singletons. The sequences come from CD4+ or CD8+ T cells sorted from blood, collected in a trial of the OX40 agonist ivuxolimab. This chain links TRBV5-1 with TRBJ1-1; D call uncertain. This clonotype was sampled from an adult with an advanced solid tumor such as melanoma, head and neck, liver or kidney cancer. This CDR3 is CASSLNLMNTEAFF. As DNA, the CDR3 is TGCGCCAGCAGCTTAAACCTTATGAACACTGAAGCTTTCTTT.